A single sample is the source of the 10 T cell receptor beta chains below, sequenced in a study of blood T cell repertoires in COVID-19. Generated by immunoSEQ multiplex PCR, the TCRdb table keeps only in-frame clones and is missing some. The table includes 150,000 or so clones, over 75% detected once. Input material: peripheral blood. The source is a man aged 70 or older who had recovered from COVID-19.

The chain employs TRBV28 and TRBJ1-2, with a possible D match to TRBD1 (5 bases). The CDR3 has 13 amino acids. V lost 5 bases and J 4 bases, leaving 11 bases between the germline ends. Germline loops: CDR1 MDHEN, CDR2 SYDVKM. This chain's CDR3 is CASSPTDLYGYTF. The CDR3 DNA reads TGTGCCAGCAGTCCGACAGATCTCTATGGCTACACCTTC.

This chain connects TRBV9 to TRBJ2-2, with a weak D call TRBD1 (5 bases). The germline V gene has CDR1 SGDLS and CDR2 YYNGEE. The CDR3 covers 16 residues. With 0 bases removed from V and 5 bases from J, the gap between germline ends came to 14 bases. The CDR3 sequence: CASSVGGRGSTGELFF. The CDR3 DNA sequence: TGTGCCAGCAGCGTAGGTGGTAGGGGTTCTACCGGGGAGCTGTTTTTT.

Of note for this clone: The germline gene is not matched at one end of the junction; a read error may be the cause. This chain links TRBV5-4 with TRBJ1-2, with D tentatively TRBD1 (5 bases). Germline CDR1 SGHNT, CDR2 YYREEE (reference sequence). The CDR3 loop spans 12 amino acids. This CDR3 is CASGFAGGSYTF. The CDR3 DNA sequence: TGTGCCAGCGGCTTCGCGGGGGGTAGCTACACCTTC.

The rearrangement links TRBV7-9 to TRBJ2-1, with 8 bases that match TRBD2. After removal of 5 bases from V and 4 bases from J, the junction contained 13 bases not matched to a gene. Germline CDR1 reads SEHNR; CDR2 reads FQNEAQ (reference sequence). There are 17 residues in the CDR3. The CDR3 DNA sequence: TGTGCCAGCAGCAACCCCTGGACTAGCCGAGGATACAATGAGCAGTTCTTC. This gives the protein CASSNPWTSRGYNEQFF.

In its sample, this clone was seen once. The CDR3 nucleotides are TGTGCCAGCAGTGCGTCCCAGGTTGAAGGTGAAAAACTGTTTTTT. It yields the protein CASSASQVEGEKLFF. The J gene is TRBJ1-4, the V gene TRBV2; no definite D call. Germline CDR1 SNHLY, CDR2 FYNNEI. Trimming pared 4 bases from V and 7 bases from J, leaving 16 bases between. This CDR3 is 15 amino acids long.

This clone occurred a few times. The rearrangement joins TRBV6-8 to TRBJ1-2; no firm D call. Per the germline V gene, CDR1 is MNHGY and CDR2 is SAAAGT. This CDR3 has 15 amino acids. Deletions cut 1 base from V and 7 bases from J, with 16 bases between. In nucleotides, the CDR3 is TGTGCCAGCAGTTACTTCGGGTCAACCGCTCTTGGCTACACCTTC. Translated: CASSYFGSTALGYTF.

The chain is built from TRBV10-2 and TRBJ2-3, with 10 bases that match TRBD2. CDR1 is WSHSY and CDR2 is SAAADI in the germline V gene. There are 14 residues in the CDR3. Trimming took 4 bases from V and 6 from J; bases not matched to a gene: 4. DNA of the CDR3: TGCGCCAGCAGTGTCCTAGCGGGAGTGGATACGCAGTATTTT. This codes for CASSVLAGVDTQYF.

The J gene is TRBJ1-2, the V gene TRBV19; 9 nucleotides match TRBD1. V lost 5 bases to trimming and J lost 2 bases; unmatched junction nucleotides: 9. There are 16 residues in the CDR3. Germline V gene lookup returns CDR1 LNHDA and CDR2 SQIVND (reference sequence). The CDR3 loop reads CASSPDRGQGNYGYTF. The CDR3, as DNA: TGTGCCAGTAGTCCGGACAGGGGACAAGGGAACTATGGCTACACCTTC.

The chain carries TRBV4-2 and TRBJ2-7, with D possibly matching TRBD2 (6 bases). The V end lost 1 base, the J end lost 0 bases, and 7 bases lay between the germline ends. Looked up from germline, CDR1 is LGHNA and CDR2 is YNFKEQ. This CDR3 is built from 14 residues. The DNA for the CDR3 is TGTGCCAGCAGCCAAGCGGGGGACTCCTACGAGCAGTACTTC. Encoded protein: CASSQAGDSYEQYF.

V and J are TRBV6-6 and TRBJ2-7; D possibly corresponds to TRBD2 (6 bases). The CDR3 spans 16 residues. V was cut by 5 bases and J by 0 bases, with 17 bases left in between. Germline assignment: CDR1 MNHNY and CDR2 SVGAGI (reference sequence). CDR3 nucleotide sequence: TGTGCCAGCAGTCCCCCGGGGGTCCCGAGCTCCTACGAGCAGTACTTC. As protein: CASSPPGVPSSYEQYF.